This TCR beta chain appears in the sequencing data of a study of Ad26.COV2.S vaccination and SARS-CoV-2 variants. The overall study: Within the COV1001 Ad26.COV2.S trial arm, the donor was enrolled. Intramuscular Ad26.COV2.S doses were given once or twice, 56 days apart. Overall study findings and caveats: There was a possibility that the TCR breadth and depth analyses underestimated total T cell responses.

Treatment noted: 15 to 20 received Ad26.COV2.S at low or high dose, single or two shots; a few received placebo; per-sample allocation not given. Sampling was done on day 63 after the first vaccine or placebo injection. This adult donor, from Boston, was 18-55 years old. The ends were cut back, 3 bases at V and 6 bases at J, with 15 bases in the middle. The CDR3 loop spans 15 amino acids. Germline assignment: CDR1 MDHEN and CDR2 SYDVKM. Produced via immunoSEQ multiplex PCR; TCRdb's table is partial and in-frame only. This sample yields around 400,000 clones, of which around nine tenths are seen a single time; approximately 1.9% belongs to the top ten. As concerns this clone: What it binds is unknown.

This sample comprised peripheral blood, obtained in a trial of Ad26.COV2.S vaccine versus placebo. The rearrangement uses TRBV28 and TRBJ1-5, with TRBD1 as a possible D gene (5 bases). The receptor's source is a person aged 18-60 years who received the Ad26.COV2.S COVID-19 vaccine or a placebo. Here the CDR3 reads CASSFDHRLGQPQHF. In DNA, the CDR3 is TGTGCCAGCAGTTTTGACCACAGGCTGGGTCAGCCCCAGCATTTT.